A selection of T cell receptor beta chains follows, all from one sample in a study of blood T cell repertoires in COVID-19. TCRdb's copy holds only in-frame clones and misses some; the assay was immunoSEQ multiplex PCR. The sample includes roughly 30,000 clones, roughly 89% seen only once; the top ten take over 25%. Sequencing was carried out using peripheral blood. These receptors were taken from a man older than 75 with acute or convalescent COVID-19. Both conserved end residues are part of each CDR3. A D gene is named only where the DNA matches it firmly. Size is omitted from some rows. Given values are once, few, many or a class for expanded clones.

size	V	D	J	CDR3	DNA
NA	TRBV20-1	NA	TRBJ2-3	CSASLGRDTDTQYF	TGCAGTGCTAGTCTGGGGCGGGACACAGATACGCAGTATTTT
NA	TRBV3-1/TRBV3-2	TRBD2	TRBJ2-5	CASSQGLAGDQETQYF	TGTGCCAGCAGCCAAGGGCTAGCGGGGGACCAAGAGACCCAGTACTTC
NA	TRBV11-2	TRBD2	TRBJ2-1	CASSLRLAVYNEQFF	TGTGCCAGCAGCTTAAGGCTAGCGGTCTACAATGAGCAGTTCTTC
NA	TRBV28	NA	TRBJ1-5	CASSPGGQPQHF	TGTGCCAGCAGTCCTGGCGGTCAGCCCCAGCATTTT
NA	TRBV30	TRBD1	TRBJ1-3	CAWNRGSGNTIYF	TGTGCCTGGAACAGGGGGTCCGGAAACACCATATATTTT
NA	TRBV9	NA	TRBJ1-2	CASSGYRANYGYTF	TGTGCCAGCAGCGGCTACAGGGCTAACTATGGCTACACCTTC
few	TRBV28	NA	TRBJ1-2	CASSFRFAGGYYGYTF	TGTGCCAGCAGTTTTCGATTCGCGGGGGGGTACTATGGCTACACCTTC
NA	TRBV4-2	TRBD1	TRBJ1-2	CASSQVVTGNYGYTF	TGTGCCAGCAGCCAAGTAGTGACAGGGAACTATGGCTACACCTTC
NA	TRBV19	NA	TRBJ1-1	CASTPLSDTEAFF	TGTGCCAGTACCCCTTTATCGGACACTGAAGCTTTCTTT
NA	TRBV7-2	TRBD2	TRBJ2-7	CASSPRTSGLFPTEQYF	TGTGCCAGCAGCCCCCGGACTAGCGGGTTGTTCCCCACAGAGCAGTACTTC
NA	TRBV5-1	TRBD2	TRBJ2-1	CASSLTSGSYNEQFF	TGCGCCAGCAGCTTGACTAGCGGGAGCTACAATGAGCAGTTCTTC
few	TRBV7-9	NA	TRBJ1-4	CASSPGHGFNEKLFF	TGTGCCAGCAGCCCCGGACACGGCTTTAATGAAAAACTGTTTTTT
NA	TRBV4-1	NA	TRBJ1-5	CASSQEGTGNQPQHF	TGCGCCAGCAGCCAAGAGGGTACAGGAAATCAGCCCCAGCATTTT
NA	TRBV5-1	NA	TRBJ2-5	CASSLARQETQYF	TGCGCCAGCAGCTTGGCCCGTCAAGAGACCCAGTACTTC
NA	TRBV7-9	NA	TRBJ1-2	CASSRQVSTYGYTF	TGTGCCAGCAGCCGACAGGTCTCAACCTATGGCTACACCTTC
NA	TRBV12-3/TRBV12-4	NA	TRBJ2-7	CASRSNYEQYF	TGTGCCAGCAGATCAAACTACGAGCAGTACTTC
NA	TRBV29-1	TRBD1	TRBJ1-5	CSVGPGQGFGPQHF	TGCAGCGTTGGTCCGGGACAGGGCTTCGGGCCCCAGCATTTT
NA	TRBV4-1	TRBD2	TRBJ2-3	CASSPAGLAGGPVTDTQYF	TGCGCCAGCAGCCCAGCGGGACTAGCGGGAGGGCCTGTAACAGATACGCAGTATTTT
NA	TRBV5-6	NA	TRBJ1-6	CASSLGQHNSPLHF	TGTGCCAGCAGCTTGGGACAGCATAATTCACCCCTCCACTTT
NA	TRBV6-6	NA	TRBJ2-1	CASSSVASDEQFF	TGTGCCAGCAGTTCTGTTGCCTCGGATGAGCAGTTCTTC
few	TRBV4-1	NA	TRBJ1-3	CASSLPGGTIYF	TGCGCCAGCAGCCTTCCTGGAGGCACCATATATTTT
NA	TRBV5-4	TRBD2	TRBJ2-1	CASSLSSGRYSYNEQFF	TGTGCCAGCAGCTTATCTAGCGGGAGATATTCCTACAATGAGCAGTTCTTC
NA	TRBV5-1	TRBD2	TRBJ2-2	CASSLSGSGELFF	TGCGCCAGCAGCTTAAGCGGGAGTGGGGAGCTGTTTTTT
NA	TRBV5-5	NA	TRBJ2-2	CASSKAGTYTGELFF	TGTGCCAGCAGCAAAGCCGGGACTTATACCGGGGAGCTGTTTTTT
NA	TRBV15	NA	TRBJ1-1	CATSRHRETEAFF	TGTGCCACCAGCAGACACAGGGAAACTGAAGCTTTCTTT
NA	TRBV2	TRBD2	TRBJ2-3	CASSEVLAGSDTQYF	TGTGCCAGCAGTGAAGTACTAGCGGGGTCAGATACGCAGTATTTT
NA	TRBV3-1/TRBV3-2	TRBD2	TRBJ2-7	CASSQVGLASTEQYF	TGTGCCAGCAGCCAAGTCGGACTAGCGAGTACCGAGCAGTACTTC
NA	TRBV19	TRBD2	TRBJ2-2	CASSMLLAANTGELFF	TGTGCCAGTAGTATGCTACTAGCGGCGAACACCGGGGAGCTGTTTTTT
NA	TRBV7-8	NA	TRBJ2-7	CASSSPFYEQYF	TGTGCCAGCAGCTCCCCCTTCTACGAGCAGTACTTC
NA	TRBV5-1	TRBD1	TRBJ2-1	CASSSHWTGNEQFF	TGCGCCAGCAGCTCCCACTGGACAGGGAATGAGCAGTTCTTC
NA	TRBV2	TRBD1	TRBJ1-5	CASSVRGDLGPQHF	TGTGCCAGCAGTGTCAGGGGGGACTTGGGGCCCCAGCATTTT
NA	TRBV10-1	TRBD1	TRBJ2-7	CASSEAGTGTYEQYF	TGCGCCAGCAGTGAAGCCGGGACAGGAACCTACGAGCAGTACTTC
NA	TRBV5-1	NA	TRBJ2-3	CASSRPGATDTQYF	TGCGCCAGCAGCCGACCGGGAGCAACAGATACGCAGTATTTT
NA	TRBV10-2	NA	TRBJ1-5	CASSVRQYNQPQHF	TGCGCCAGCAGTGTGCGGCAGTACAATCAGCCCCAGCATTTT
NA	TRBV28	NA	TRBJ1-2	CASSRYTGNYGYTF	TGTGCCAGCAGTCGATATACAGGGAACTATGGCTACACCTTC
once	TRBV4-1	TRBD2	TRBJ2-1	CASSQHIEGSGRNNEQFF	TGCGCCAGCAGCCAACATATAGAAGGTAGCGGGAGAAACAATGAGCAGTTCTTC
once	TRBV9	NA	TRBJ1-5	CASSRDNQPQHF	TGTGCCAGCAGCCGGGATAATCAGCCCCAGCATTTT
NA	TRBV10-3	TRBD1	TRBJ2-7	CAISEGQGLASYEQYF	TGTGCCATCAGTGAGGGACAGGGGCTGGCCTCCTACGAGCAGTACTTC
NA	TRBV24-1	NA	TRBJ2-5	CATSDLSQETQYF	TGTGCCACCAGTGACCTGTCCCAAGAGACCCAGTACTTC
NA	TRBV5-1	NA	TRBJ1-4	CASSSVGEGNEKLFF	TGCGCCAGCAGCAGCGTCGGGGAAGGGAATGAAAAACTGTTTTTT
NA	TRBV4-1	NA	TRBJ1-1	CASSPRGREDSEAFF	TGCGCCAGCAGCCCCCGAGGGAGGGAGGACAGTGAAGCTTTCTTT
once	TRBV9	TRBD2	TRBJ2-5	CASSATSGSFQETQYF	TGTGCCAGCAGCGCCACTAGCGGGAGTTTCCAAGAGACCCAGTACTTC
NA	TRBV4-1	TRBD2	TRBJ2-3	CASSQDQTSGTSTDTQYF	TGCGCCAGCAGCCAAGATCAAACTAGCGGAACTAGCACAGATACGCAGTATTTT
NA	TRBV24-1	NA	TRBJ2-2	CATSDGTGELFF	TGTGCCACCAGTGACGGCACCGGGGAGCTGTTTTTT
NA	TRBV10-3	TRBD1	TRBJ2-7	CAISVGGQGFYEQYF	TGTGCCATCAGTGTAGGGGGACAGGGATTTTACGAGCAGTACTTC
NA	TRBV7-2	NA	TRBJ1-2	CASSTRDTYGYTF	TGTGCCAGCAGCACCCGGGACACCTATGGCTACACCTTC
NA	TRBV27	TRBD1	TRBJ1-6	CASSPRGQGYNSPLHF	TGTGCCAGCAGTCCACGGGGACAGGGGTACAATTCACCCCTCCACTTT
few	TRBV7-8	TRBD1	TRBJ2-1	CASSQRQGRHLSNEQFF	TGTGCCAGCAGCCAACGACAGGGGCGACACCTCAGCAATGAGCAGTTCTTC